Sequencing of this T cell receptor beta chain was carried out in a study of preoperative IRX-2 immunotherapy in early breast cancer. V dropped 1 base and J dropped 3; count of bases not matched to a gene: 1. CDR3 size: 14 residues. CDR1 and CDR2 from the germline V gene are SGHDT and YYEEEE. Stated treatment: preoperative locoregional IRX-2 cytokine immunotherapy. Samples came from a phase Ib trial of preoperative locoregional IRX-2 cytokine immunotherapy. The table came from immunoSEQ multiplex PCR; TCRdb's copy has only in-frame clones and leaves some out. The sample has some 30,000 clones; around 87% are singletons.

Collection took place from a patient treated with IRX-2 immunotherapy. The TCR sequence derives from a human donor with breast cancer. The V gene is TRBV5-6, the J gene TRBJ1-5, with 7 nucleotides matching TRBD1. Here the CDR3 reads CASSLRGPNQPQHF. The CDR3 DNA reads TGTGCCAGCAGCTTGAGGGGGCCCAATCAGCCCCAGCATTTT.